Shown below are 9 T cell receptor beta chains from a single sample sequenced in a study of blood T cell repertoires in COVID-19. TCRdb keeps only in-frame clones here, not all; method: immunoSEQ multiplex PCR. Among about 300,000 clones listed, roughly nine tenths were seen once. Source material: PBMCs or T cells enriched from blood (not recorded which). These receptors were collected from a woman aged 45 to 65 who had been exposed to COVID-19.

The chain recombines TRBV18 with TRBJ2-4; unclear D gene. The CDR3 is made up of 16 amino acids. The ends were cut back, 4 bases at V and 0 bases at J, with 13 bases in the middle. Germline V gene lookup returns CDR1 KGHSH and CDR2 LQKENI. The CDR3, as DNA: TGTGCCAGCTCACTCTACAGAGACCTAGCCAAAAACATTCAGTACTTC. This encodes CASSLYRDLAKNIQYF.

The J gene is TRBJ2-7, the V gene TRBV5-6, with TRBD2 identical over 8 bases. The CDR3 has 17 residues. CDR1 SGHDT and CDR2 YYEEEE come from the germline V gene. V gave up 4 bases and J gave up 2 bases; unmatched junction bases: 14. The CDR3 nucleotides read TGTGCCAGCAGCCTGCAGATCAAGCGGGGGCAAGCCTACGAGCAGTACTTC. Translated, it gives CASSLQIKRGQAYEQYF.

The chain employs TRBV2 and TRBJ1-1, with D perhaps TRBD1 (6 bases). The germline gives CDR1 SNHLY, CDR2 FYNNEI. This CDR3 comprises 13 residues. With 6 bases removed from V and 0 bases from J, the gap between germline ends came to 8 bases. The CDR3, as DNA: TGTGCCAGCAGGGGACATTTGAACACTGAAGCTTTCTTT. This sequence encodes CASRGHLNTEAFF.

The chain links TRBV4-1 to TRBJ1-5; 8 nucleotides match TRBD1. V was pared by 2 bases and J by 9 bases, with 9 bases of the junction left unmatched. Germline CDR1 and CDR2: MGHRA and YSYEKL. The CDR3 contains 15 residues. CDR3 nucleotide sequence: TGCGCCAGCAGCCAACTACAGGGGGGGATTCTGCCCCAGCATTTT. Translation gives CASSQLQGGILPQHF.

This chain uses TRBV19 with TRBJ2-7; no clear D gene. Between the trimmed V and J ends, which lost 4 bases and 6 bases, there was a span of 22 bases. The germline gives CDR1 LNHDA, CDR2 SQIVND (reference sequence). This CDR3 comprises 16 residues. The CDR3: CASSKAGSPFTGEQYF. The CDR3 bases are TGTGCCAGTAGTAAGGCCGGGTCCCCCTTCACTGGCGAGCAGTACTTC.

V and J are TRBV7-2 and TRBJ2-5, with 7 bases lining up with TRBD1. CDR1 and CDR2 (germline): SGHTA, FQGNSA. The CDR3 spans 14 residues. The junction had 6 bases not matched to a gene; V was cut back by 5 bases and J by 3 bases. The CDR3 DNA is TGTGCCAGCAGCCGTTACACAGGGGAAGAGACCCAGTACTTC. As protein: CASSRYTGEETQYF.

This chain links TRBV6-5 with TRBJ2-7; 7 bases are a match to TRBD2. J gave up 12 bases and V 8 bases, and 13 bases lay outside the gene matches. The CDR3 has 12 residues. Germline loops: CDR1 MNHEY, CDR2 SVGAGI. CDR3 DNA sequence: TGTGCCAGCTCCGGCGGGGGACTAAAGAGGTACTTC. Translated, it gives CASSGGGLKRYF.

This rearrangement joins TRBV3-1 (or the pseudogene TRBV3-2) to TRBJ2-7; tentatively, D is TRBD2 (6 bases). Trimming stripped 4 bases from V and 2 bases from J, with 12 bases between. This CDR3 contains 14 residues. CDR1 LGHDT and CDR2 YNNKEL come from the germline V gene (reference sequence). The CDR3 loop is CASSRRDTTYEQYF. The CDR3 coding sequence is TGTGCCAGCAGCCGGAGGGATACTACCTACGAGCAGTACTTC.

This clone has more than one count but fewer than ten. The J gene is TRBJ1-1, the V gene TRBV5-4; 8 bases are shared with TRBD1. The CDR3 runs 16 residues. Trimming removed 4 bases from V and 1 base from J; junction bases left unmatched: 9. The germline V gene encodes CDR1 SGHNT and CDR2 YYREEE (reference sequence). The CDR3 nucleotides read TGTGCCAGCAGCCCAGGGACAGGTCGGGGGAACACTGAAGCTTTCTTT. Amino acid sequence: CASSPGTGRGNTEAFF.